Following are 8 T cell receptor beta chains from one sample sequenced in a study of blood T cell repertoires in COVID-19. The table came from immunoSEQ multiplex PCR; TCRdb's copy has only in-frame clones and leaves some out. The sample records about 430,000 clones, 75% to 90% being singletons. The source material was PBMCs or T cells enriched from blood (not recorded which). The receptors come from a man aged 30 to 45 who had recovered from COVID-19.

The chain carries TRBV7-8 and TRBJ1-6; a possible D gene is TRBD1 (6 bases). The CDR3 has 14 residues. V was pared by 5 bases and J by 10 bases, with 15 bases between. Germline CDR1 SGHVS, CDR2 FQNEAQ. This chain's CDR3 is CASSPRDNRSPLHF. Here the CDR3 DNA reads TGTGCCAGCAGCCCCCGGGACAATCGATCACCCCTCCACTTT.

CDR3 amino acids: CASISIRDRATEAFF. The CDR3 DNA reads as TGTGCCAGCATTTCTATTCGGGACAGGGCTACTGAAGCTTTCTTT. The chain recombines TRBV27 with TRBJ1-1; 9 nucleotides line up with TRBD1. After removal of 7 bases from V and 5 bases from J, the junction contained 11 bases not matched to a gene. Per the germline V gene, CDR1 is MNHEY and CDR2 is SMNVEV (reference sequence). The CDR3 is 15 residues long.

V and J are TRBV30 and TRBJ1-1, with no clear D. The CDR3 spans 14 residues. Germline CDR1 reads GTSNPN; CDR2 reads SVGIG (reference sequence). The V end lost 0 bases, the J end lost 0 bases, and 8 bases lay between the germline ends. The CDR3 sequence: CAWSVLPMNTEAFF. In nucleotides, the CDR3 is TGTGCCTGGAGTGTACTCCCCATGAACACTGAAGCTTTCTTT.

This clone appeared a single time. The chain carries TRBV4-1 and TRBJ2-7; D perhaps matches TRBD2 (7 bases). The germline V gene has CDR1 MGHRA and CDR2 YSYEKL. The CDR3 totals 17 residues. Trimming shortened V by 2 bases and J by 0 bases, and 17 bases separated the two germline ends. CDR3 DNA sequence: TGCGCCAGCAGCCAACTAAGTGGGGGGGCGAGCTCCTACGAGCAGTACTTC. Translated: CASSQLSGGASSYEQYF.

The rearrangement uses TRBV30 and TRBJ2-7; 12 positions match TRBD2. This CDR3 has 14 residues. The germline gives CDR1 GTSNPN, CDR2 SVGIG (reference sequence). Trimming at V came to 1 base and at J to 7 bases, leaving 5 bases not matched to a gene. CDR3 protein: CAWSGGLAGLEQYF. DNA for the CDR3: TGTGCCTGGAGTGGTGGACTAGCGGGACTGGAGCAGTACTTC. The full variable domain, with the rest looked up from reference TRBV30 and TRBJ2-7, is SQTIHQWPATLVQPVGSPLSLECTVEGTSNPNLYWYRQAAGRGLQLLFYSVGIGQISSEVPQNLSASRPQDRQFILSSKKLLLSDSGFYLCAWSGGLAGLEQYFGPGTRLTVT.

The gene calls are TRBV25-1 and TRBJ2-3, with D hard to call. With 1 base removed from V and 2 bases from J, the gap between germline ends came to 4 bases. The CDR3 covers 13 residues. The germline gives CDR1 MGHDK, CDR2 SYGVNS. The CDR3 is CASSEFNTDTQYF. The CDR3 region has the DNA TGTGCCAGCAGTGAATTTAACACAGATACGCAGTATTTT. Based on the CDR3 plus reference TRBV25-1 and TRBJ2-3, the full variable domain is EADIYQTPRYLVIGTGKKITLECSQTMGHDKMYWYQQDPGMELHLIHYSYGVNSTEKGDLSSESTVSRIRTEHFPLTLESARPSHTSQYLCASSEFNTDTQYFGPGTRLTVL.

J is TRBJ2-7 and V is TRBV7-2; TRBD1 matches at 11 bases. Trimming at V came to 4 bases and at J to 3 bases, leaving 11 bases not matched to a gene. The germline gives CDR1 SGHTA, CDR2 FQGNSA. The CDR3 contains 17 residues. As DNA, the CDR3 is TGTGCCAGCAGCTCCCGTACCGGACAGGGGGCCTTCTACGAGCAGTACTTC. This sequence encodes CASSSRTGQGAFYEQYF.

This chain links TRBV6-1 with TRBJ2-5, with 10 bases lining up with TRBD1. This CDR3 is built from 15 residues. V lost 3 bases to trimming and J lost 5 bases; unmatched junction nucleotides: 6. CDR1 and CDR2 (germline): MNHNS, SASEGT. The chain's CDR3 is CASSERQGAGETQYF. The CDR3 DNA reads as TGTGCCAGCAGTGAGAGACAGGGGGCAGGGGAGACCCAGTACTTC.